The next 14 T cell receptor beta chains were all read from a single sample in a study of Tregs in tolerant kidney transplant recipients. Method: immunoSEQ multiplex PCR; TCRdb's copy keeps in-frame clones and lacks some. This sample yields about 110,000 clones, of which almost 90% are seen a single time; around 0.35% belongs to the top ten. The input for sequencing was CD4+ T cells from blood, taken before the transplant. The receptors come from a human donor who received a combined kidney and bone marrow transplant.

The V gene is TRBV6-1, the J gene TRBJ2-7; the match to TRBD1 covers 12 bases. CDR1 and CDR2 (germline): MNHNS, SASEGT. V lost 6 bases and J lost 5; bases outside the gene matches: 8. There are 15 residues in the CDR3. Here the CDR3 DNA reads TGTGCCAGCAGCCAAACCGGGACAGGGGGCGACGAGCAGTACTTC. This gives the protein CASSQTGTGGDEQYF.

This clone occurred a few times. The CDR3 nucleotides are TGCGCCAGCAGCCCGCCGGGACAGACCTACGAGCAGTACTTC. Its translation is CASSPPGQTYEQYF. V usage is TRBV5-1 and J usage is TRBJ2-7; 7 nucleotides agree with TRBD1. There are 14 residues in the CDR3. The V gene end was trimmed by 4 bases and the J gene end by 2 bases; junction bases not matched to a gene: 6. Germline CDR1 reads SGHRS; CDR2 reads YFSETQ.

The rearrangement uses TRBV2 and TRBJ1-1, with 12 bases lining up with TRBD1. The germline V gene has CDR1 SNHLY and CDR2 FYNNEI. This CDR3 has 14 amino acids. J was trimmed by 7 bases and V by 8 bases; bases with no gene match: 8. The DNA of the CDR3 is TGTGCCAGCCGCTCCGGGACAGGGGGCGTTGAAGCTTTCTTT. Residues: CASRSGTGGVEAFF.

In its sample, this clone was seen a few times. The chain has TRBV27 and TRBJ1-2, with a possible D match to TRBD1 (6 bases). V dropped 11 bases and J dropped 4 bases, with 20 bases sitting between them. Germline CDR1 is MNHEY and CDR2 is SMNVEV (reference sequence). CDR3 length equals 14 residues. In DNA, the CDR3 is TGTGCCTGCCCAGGGGCGACGACTACCTATGGCTACACCTTC. Translating gives CACPGATTTYGYTF.

This chain joins TRBV9 and TRBJ2-3, with unresolved D. The germline CDR1 and CDR2 sequences are SGDLS and YYNGEE. Trimming left V 0 bases short and J 5 bases short, with 10 bases between. The CDR3 runs 14 residues. This chain's CDR3 is CASSVEAVIDTQYF. The CDR3 DNA reads as TGTGCCAGCAGCGTAGAAGCTGTGATAGATACGCAGTATTTT.

The CDR3 nucleotides are TGCGCCAGCAGCCCGGTAGATTCGAGCTCCTACAATGAGCAGTTCTTC. Translated, it gives CASSPVDSSSYNEQFF. This chain joins TRBV4-3 and TRBJ2-1, with D hard to call. V lost 4 bases and J 0 bases, leaving 13 bases between the germline ends. This CDR3 contains 16 residues. Looked up from germline, CDR1 is LGHNA and CDR2 is YSLEER.

The CDR3 DNA is TGTGCCAGCTCCCCCAAGCGGACAGGGGACTACGAGCAGTACTTC. Amino acid sequence: CASSPKRTGDYEQYF. V and J are TRBV18 and TRBJ2-7; TRBD1 agrees at 9 bases. This CDR3 is built from 15 residues. V was pared by 6 bases and J by 3 bases, with 9 bases of the junction left unmatched. Germline values: CDR1 KGHSH, CDR2 LQKENI.

The chain links TRBV5-1 to TRBJ2-3; 8 bases fit TRBD2. V shed 6 bases and J 5 bases; nucleotides not matched to a gene: 11. Germline lookup yields CDR1 SGHRS and CDR2 YFSETQ. This CDR3 comprises 15 residues. The CDR3 spells CASTLRGGSEDTQYF. The CDR3 coding sequence is TGCGCCAGCACCCTTCGGGGGGGTTCGGAAGATACGCAGTATTTT.

This clone was found once. The chain employs TRBV6-6 and TRBJ1-1, with 9 bases that match TRBD1. The CDR3 has 14 residues. J gave up 4 bases and V 7 bases, and 7 bases lay outside the gene matches. Germline V gives CDR1 MNHNY, CDR2 SVGAGI (reference sequence). CDR3 amino acids: CASTRQGVGTEAFF. The CDR3 nucleotides are TGTGCCAGCACCAGACAGGGGGTCGGCACTGAAGCTTTCTTT.

V and J are TRBV12-5 and TRBJ2-2, with TRBD1 matching 9 bases. CDR1 and CDR2 from the germline V gene are LGHNT and FRNRAP. J lost 1 base, V lost 5 bases, and 8 bases had no gene match. The CDR3 has 17 residues. CDR3 sequence reads: CASGLGQGPLNTGELFF. The CDR3 region has the DNA TGTGCTAGTGGTCTAGGACAGGGGCCGTTGAACACCGGGGAGCTGTTTTTT.

This clone has just one count. The chain uses TRBV5-1 and TRBJ2-3; D call uncertain. Germline CDR1 reads SGHRS; CDR2 reads YFSETQ. The CDR3 runs to 14 residues. Trimming took off 3 bases at V and 1 base at J, with 9 bases between the two ends. The CDR3 loop is CASSSNRGTDTQYF. The CDR3 coding sequence is TGCGCCAGCAGCTCTAACCGGGGCACAGATACGCAGTATTTT.

The chain carries TRBV2 and TRBJ2-2, with 8 bases aligning to TRBD1. The CDR3 consists of 14 residues. Trimming cost V 4 bases and J 3 bases; bases outside gene matches: 1. Germline V gene data show CDR1 as SNHLY and CDR2 as FYNNEI. CDR3 nucleotide sequence: TGTGCCAGCAGTGGACAGGGGTACACCGGGGAGCTGTTTTTT. It specifies CASSGQGYTGELFF.

This sequence joins TRBV19 and TRBJ1-1; D perhaps matches TRBD1 (6 bases). In germline, CDR1 is LNHDA, CDR2 SQIVND (reference sequence). The CDR3 sequence is 13 residues long. Trimming removed 6 bases from V and 1 base from J, with 9 bases in between. CDR3 in amino acids: CASRGHSNTEAFF. CDR3 nucleotides: TGTGCCAGTAGGGGACATTCGAACACTGAAGCTTTCTTT.

The chain recombines TRBV9 with TRBJ2-5, with 8 bases matching TRBD2. The germline V gene encodes CDR1 SGDLS and CDR2 YYNGEE. With 0 bases clipped from V and 0 bases from J, the junction kept 1 base outside the gene matches. This CDR3 comprises 15 residues. DNA of the CDR3: TGTGCCAGCAGCGTAGCGGGAGGGAACCAAGAGACCCAGTACTTC. Translating it yields CASSVAGGNQETQYF.